This T cell receptor beta chain was observed in a study of blood T cell repertoires in COVID-19. Study overall: COVID-19 samples collected from the United States, Italy and Spain covered acute and convalescent phases. From T cells, B-cell-depleted T cells, or PBMCs came the material, which was cDNA or gDNA.

Germline CDR1 is SEHNR and CDR2 is FQNEAQ (reference sequence). The V end lost 7 bases, the J end lost 6 bases, and 24 bases lay between the germline ends. The CDR3 loop spans 16 amino acids. In the source study's methods: Cell counts per sample came from amplifying reference gene primers. The data were produced by immunoSEQ multiplex PCR, yet TCRdb's version contains in-frame clones alone and is incomplete. V and J calls and clone size are those listed in that table; D and trimming were worked out from the DNA. The profile shows 200,000 to 250,000 clones, 86% of them singletons. The sequence was obtained from a man in his thirties or forties who had recovered from COVID-19. The chain is built from TRBV7-9 and TRBJ1-2; D not resolved. The sample taken for sequencing was peripheral blood. The CDR3 loop is CASIRLGEARDDGYTF. The CDR3 DNA reads as TGTGCCAGCATCCGACTCGGGGAGGCGCGCGATGATGGCTACACCTTC. Full variable domain (remainder filled in from reference TRBV7-9 and TRBJ1-2): DTGVSQNPRHKITKRGQNVTFRCDPISEHNRLYWYRQTLGQGPEFLTYFQNEAQLEKSRLLSDRFSAERPKGSFSTLEIQRTEQGDSAMYLCASIRLGEARDDGYTFGSGTRLTVV.